This T cell receptor beta chain was profiled in a study of T cell responses to AZD1222 COVID-19 vaccine. Sequencing used immunoSEQ multiplex PCR; TCRdb keeps in-frame clones, though not all of them. This sample has 52,000 or so clones, with more than 80% found just once. Study-wide findings and caveats: There were repertoire samples only from the period after the peak T cell response. The donors showed a predominance of white British ancestry and of females, with possible underestimation of clonal diversity. Vaccine-associated CD4 TCRs spanned spike, dominant at 160-218 and 743-854.

CDR3 length equals 16 residues. Trimming took off 0 bases at V and 3 bases at J, with 13 bases between the two ends. Germline loops: CDR1 MNHEY, CDR2 SVGAGI. A word on this clone: What it binds is unknown.

The sequenced sample was peripheral blood, obtained on day 0 of MenACWY control vaccination. The sequence was obtained from an adult in good health. The rearrangement joins TRBV6-5 to TRBJ2-3; the D call may be TRBD1 or TRBD2 (5 bases each). CDR3 coding DNA: TGTGCCAGCAGTTACTCTTCGGGACCCGGGACAGATACGCAGTATTTT. Residues: CASSYSSGPGTDTQYF.